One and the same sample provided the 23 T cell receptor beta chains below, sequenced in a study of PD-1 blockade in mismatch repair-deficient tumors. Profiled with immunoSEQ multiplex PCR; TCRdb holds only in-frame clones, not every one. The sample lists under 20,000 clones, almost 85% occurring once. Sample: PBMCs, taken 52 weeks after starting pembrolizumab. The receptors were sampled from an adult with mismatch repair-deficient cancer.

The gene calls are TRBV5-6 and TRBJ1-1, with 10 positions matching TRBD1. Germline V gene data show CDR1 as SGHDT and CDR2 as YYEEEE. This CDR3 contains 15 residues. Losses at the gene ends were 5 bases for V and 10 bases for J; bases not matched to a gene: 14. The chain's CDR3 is CASRLTGTGVSVAFF. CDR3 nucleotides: TGTGCCAGCAGACTGACCGGGACAGGGGTTAGTGTAGCTTTCTTT.

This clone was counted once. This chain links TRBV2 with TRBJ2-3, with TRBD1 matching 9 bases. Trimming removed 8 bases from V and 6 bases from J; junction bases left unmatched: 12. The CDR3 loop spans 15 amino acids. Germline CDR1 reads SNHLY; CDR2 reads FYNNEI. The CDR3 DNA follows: TGTGCCAGCGGTCTTGAACAGGGGGCATGGGATACGCAGTATTTT. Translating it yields CASGLEQGAWDTQYF. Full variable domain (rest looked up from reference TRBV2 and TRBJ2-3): EPEVTQTPSHQVTQMGQEVILRCVPISNHLYFYWYRQILGQKVEFLVSFYNNEISEKSEIFDDQFSVERPDGSNFTLKIRSTKLEDSAMYFCASGLEQGAWDTQYFGPGTRLTVL.

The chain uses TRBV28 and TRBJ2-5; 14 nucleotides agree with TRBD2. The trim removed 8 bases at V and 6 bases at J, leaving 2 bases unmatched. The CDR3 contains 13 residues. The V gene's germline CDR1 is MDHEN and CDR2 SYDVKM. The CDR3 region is CASGTSGRKTQYF. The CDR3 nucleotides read TGTGCCAGCGGGACTAGCGGGAGAAAGACCCAGTACTTC.

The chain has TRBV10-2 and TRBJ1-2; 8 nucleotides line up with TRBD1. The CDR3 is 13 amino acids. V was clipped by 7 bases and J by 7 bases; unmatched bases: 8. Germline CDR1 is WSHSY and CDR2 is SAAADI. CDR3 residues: CASTFGQGTGYTF. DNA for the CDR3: TGCGCCAGCACCTTCGGACAGGGAACTGGCTACACCTTC.

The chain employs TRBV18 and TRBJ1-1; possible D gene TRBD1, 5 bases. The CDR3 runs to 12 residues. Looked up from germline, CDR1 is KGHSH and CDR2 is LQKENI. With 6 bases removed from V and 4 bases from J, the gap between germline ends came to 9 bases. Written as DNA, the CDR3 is TGTGCCAGCTCTTCGGACACCACTGAAGCTTTCTTT. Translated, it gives CASSSDTTEAFF.

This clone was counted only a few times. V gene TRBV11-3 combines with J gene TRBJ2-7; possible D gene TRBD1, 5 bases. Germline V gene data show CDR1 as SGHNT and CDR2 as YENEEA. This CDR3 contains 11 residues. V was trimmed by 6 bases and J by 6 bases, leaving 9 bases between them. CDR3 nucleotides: TGTGCCAGCAGTCGAGACAGCGAGCAGTACTTC. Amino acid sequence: CASSRDSEQYF.

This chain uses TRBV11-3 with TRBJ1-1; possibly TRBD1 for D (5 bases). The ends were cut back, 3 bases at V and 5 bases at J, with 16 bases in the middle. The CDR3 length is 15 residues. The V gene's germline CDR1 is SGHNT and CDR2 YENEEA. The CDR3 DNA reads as TGTGCCAGCAGCTTCCGGGGGGACGTATGGACTGAAGCTTTCTTT. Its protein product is CASSFRGDVWTEAFF.

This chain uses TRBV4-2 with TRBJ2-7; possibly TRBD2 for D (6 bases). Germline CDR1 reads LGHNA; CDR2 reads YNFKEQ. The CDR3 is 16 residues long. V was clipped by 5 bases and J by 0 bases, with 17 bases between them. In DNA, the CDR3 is TGTGCCAGCAGCTCTCGGGCCGGGAGAGGCTCCTACGAGCAGTACTTC. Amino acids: CASSSRAGRGSYEQYF.

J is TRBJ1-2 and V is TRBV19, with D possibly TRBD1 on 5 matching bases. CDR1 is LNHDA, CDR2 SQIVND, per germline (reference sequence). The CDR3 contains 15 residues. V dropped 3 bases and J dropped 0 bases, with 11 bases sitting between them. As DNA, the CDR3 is TGTGCCAGTAGTATTCAGGGCTTTTCTAACTATGGCTACACCTTC. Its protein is CASSIQGFSNYGYTF.

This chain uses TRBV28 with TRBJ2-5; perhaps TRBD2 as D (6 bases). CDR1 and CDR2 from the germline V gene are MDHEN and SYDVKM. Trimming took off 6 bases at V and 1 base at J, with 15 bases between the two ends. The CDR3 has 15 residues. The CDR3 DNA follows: TGTGCCAGCAGCGGAGGGGCAGGGACCCAAGAGACCCAGTACTTC. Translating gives CASSGGAGTQETQYF.

The CDR3: CASSRIEGTEAFF. CDR3 nucleotide sequence: TGTGCCAGCAGTCGAATTGAGGGCACTGAAGCTTTCTTT. The chain joins TRBV27 to TRBJ1-1, with unresolved D. Germline CDR1 MNHEY, CDR2 SMNVEV (reference sequence). The V and J ends lost 5 bases and 4 bases respectively, with 11 bases between them. This CDR3 contains 13 residues.

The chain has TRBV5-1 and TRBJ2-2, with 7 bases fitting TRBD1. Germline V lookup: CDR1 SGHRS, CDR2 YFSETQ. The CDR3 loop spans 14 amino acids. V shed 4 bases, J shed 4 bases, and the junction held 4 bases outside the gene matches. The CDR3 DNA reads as TGCGCCAGCAGCCAACGGACAGGCACCGGGGAGCTGTTTTTT. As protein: CASSQRTGTGELFF.

The CDR3 loop reads CASSLAPFSTDTQYF. The CDR3 coding sequence is TGTGCCAGCAGCTTAGCTCCTTTCAGCACAGATACGCAGTATTTT. The chain has TRBV11-2 and TRBJ2-3; no reliable D call. This CDR3 is 15 amino acids long. Germline V gives CDR1 SGHAT, CDR2 FQNNGV. Deletions cut 1 base from V and 0 bases from J, with 8 bases between.

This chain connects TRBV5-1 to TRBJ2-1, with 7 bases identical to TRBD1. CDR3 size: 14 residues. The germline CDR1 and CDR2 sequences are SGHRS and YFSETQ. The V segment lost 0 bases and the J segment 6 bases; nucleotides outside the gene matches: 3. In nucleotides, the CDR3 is TGCGCCAGCAGCTTGGCCCAGGGGGTCAATGAGCAGTTCTTC. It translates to CASSLAQGVNEQFF.

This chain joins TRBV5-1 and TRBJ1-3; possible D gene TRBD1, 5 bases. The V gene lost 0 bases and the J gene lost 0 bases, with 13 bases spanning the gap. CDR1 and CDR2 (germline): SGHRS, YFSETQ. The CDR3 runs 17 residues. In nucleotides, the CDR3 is TGCGCCAGCAGCTTGGGTCCTACAGGAAGCTCTGGAAACACCATATATTTT. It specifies CASSLGPTGSSGNTIYF. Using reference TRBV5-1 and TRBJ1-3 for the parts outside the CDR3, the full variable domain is KAGVTQTPRYLIKTRGQQVTLSCSPISGHRSVSWYQQTPGQGLQFLFEYFSETQRNKGNFPGRFSGRQFSNSRSEMNVSTLELGDSALYLCASSLGPTGSSGNTIYFGEGSWLTVV.

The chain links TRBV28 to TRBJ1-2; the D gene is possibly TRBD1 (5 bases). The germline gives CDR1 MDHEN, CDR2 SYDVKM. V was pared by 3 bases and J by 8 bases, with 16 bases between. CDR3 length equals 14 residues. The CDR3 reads CASSLRRSGGGYTF. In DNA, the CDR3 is TGTGCCAGCAGTTTGAGGAGGTCCGGGGGAGGCTACACCTTC.

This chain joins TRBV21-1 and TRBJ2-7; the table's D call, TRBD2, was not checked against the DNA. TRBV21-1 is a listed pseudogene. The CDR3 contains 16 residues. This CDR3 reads CASSRTGTSGKYEQYF. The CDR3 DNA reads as TGTGCCAGTAGTCGAACGGGGACTAGCGGGAAGTACGAGCAGTACTTC.

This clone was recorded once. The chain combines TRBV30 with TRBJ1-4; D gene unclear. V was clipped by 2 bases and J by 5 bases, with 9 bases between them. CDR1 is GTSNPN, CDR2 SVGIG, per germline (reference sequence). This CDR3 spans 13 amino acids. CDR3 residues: CAWSISVNEKLFF. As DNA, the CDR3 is TGTGCCTGGAGTATCAGTGTGAATGAAAAACTGTTTTTT.

The CDR3 region is CASSLEGRGYNTEAFF. The CDR3 DNA sequence: TGCGCCAGCAGCTTGGAGGGCAGGGGGTATAACACTGAAGCTTTCTTT. The rearrangement joins TRBV5-1 to TRBJ1-1; 7 bases align to TRBD1. Germline V gene sequence: CDR1 SGHRS, CDR2 YFSETQ. J gave up 2 bases and V 0 bases, and 7 bases lay outside the gene matches. The CDR3 is 16 amino acids.

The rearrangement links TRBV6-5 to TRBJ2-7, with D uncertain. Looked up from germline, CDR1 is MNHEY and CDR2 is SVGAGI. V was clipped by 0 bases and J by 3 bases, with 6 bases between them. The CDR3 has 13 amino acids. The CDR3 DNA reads TGTGCCAGCAGTTACTCCTATAGCTACGAGCAGTACTTC. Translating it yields CASSYSYSYEQYF.

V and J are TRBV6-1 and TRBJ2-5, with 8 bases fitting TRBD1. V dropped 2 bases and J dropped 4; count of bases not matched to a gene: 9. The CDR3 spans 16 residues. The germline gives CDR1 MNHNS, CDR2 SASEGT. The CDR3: CASSELIGQGLETQYF. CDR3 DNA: TGTGCCAGCAGTGAACTCATCGGACAGGGACTAGAGACCCAGTACTTC.

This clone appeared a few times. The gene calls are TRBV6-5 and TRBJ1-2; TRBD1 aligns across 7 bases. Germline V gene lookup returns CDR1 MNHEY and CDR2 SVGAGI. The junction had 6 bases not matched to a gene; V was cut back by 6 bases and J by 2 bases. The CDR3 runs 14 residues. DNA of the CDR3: TGTGCCAGCAGACAGGGGTATGAAAACTATGGCTACACCTTC. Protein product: CASRQGYENYGYTF.

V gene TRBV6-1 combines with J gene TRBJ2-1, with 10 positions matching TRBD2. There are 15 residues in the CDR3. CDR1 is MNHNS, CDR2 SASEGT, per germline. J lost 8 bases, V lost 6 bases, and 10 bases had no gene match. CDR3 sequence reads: CASSKAGGPFDEQFF. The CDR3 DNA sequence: TGTGCCAGCAGCAAAGCGGGAGGGCCATTCGATGAGCAGTTCTTC.